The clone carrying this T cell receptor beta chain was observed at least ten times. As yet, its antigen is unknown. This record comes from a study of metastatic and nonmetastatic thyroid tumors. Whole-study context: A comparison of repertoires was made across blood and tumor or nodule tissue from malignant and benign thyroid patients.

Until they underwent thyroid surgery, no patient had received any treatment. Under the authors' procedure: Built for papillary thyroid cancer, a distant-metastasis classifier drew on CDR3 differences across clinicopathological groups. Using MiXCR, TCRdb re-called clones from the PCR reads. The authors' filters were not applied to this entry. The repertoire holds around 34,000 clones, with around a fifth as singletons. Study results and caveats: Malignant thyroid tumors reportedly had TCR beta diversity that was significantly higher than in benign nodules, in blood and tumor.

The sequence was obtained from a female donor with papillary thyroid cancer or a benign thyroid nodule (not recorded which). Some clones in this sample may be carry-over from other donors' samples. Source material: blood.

The CDR3 protein is CSAAGQDFNEQFF. CDR3 bases: TGCAGCGCTGCCGGACAGGATTTCAATGAGCAGTTCTTC. The chain recombines TRBV29-1 with TRBJ2-1, with TRBD1 matching 7 bases. V was pared by 7 bases and J by 6 bases, with 9 bases of the junction left unmatched. The length of the CDR3 is 13 residues. CDR1 and CDR2 from the germline V gene are SQVTM and ANQGSEA.